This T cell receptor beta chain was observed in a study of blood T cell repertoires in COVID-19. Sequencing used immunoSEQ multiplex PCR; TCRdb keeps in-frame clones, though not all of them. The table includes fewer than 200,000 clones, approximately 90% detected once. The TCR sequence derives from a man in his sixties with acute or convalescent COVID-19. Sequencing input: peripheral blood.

The CDR3 protein is CASSQASGNYGYTF. CDR3 DNA sequence: TGCGCCAGCAGCCAAGCGAGCGGGAACTATGGCTACACCTTC. The J gene is TRBJ1-2, the V gene TRBV4-1, with D unclear. CDR3 size: 14 residues. V lost 1 base and J lost 2, with 8 bases in between. From germline, CDR1 is MGHRA and CDR2 YSYEKL.